These 32 T cell receptor beta chains were all obtained from the same sample, sequenced in a study of cytomegalovirus exposure and HLA in healthy donors. The primer mix had 60 Vbeta and 13 Jbeta primers. Assay: immunoSEQ multiplex PCR; the TCRdb copy retains only in-frame clones and omits some. The repertoire holds roughly 180,000 clones, with 82% as singletons. Sequenced input: PBMCs. Source of these receptors: a man between 40 and 49 years old in good health and CMV-seronegative.

The V and J genes are TRBV7-9 and TRBJ1-4, with 9 bases that match TRBD1. The CDR3 has 15 amino acids. The V segment lost 5 bases and the J segment 7 bases; nucleotides outside the gene matches: 8. Germline V CDR1 and CDR2: SEHNR, FQNEAQ (reference sequence). This CDR3 is CASSPLGQGGEKLFF. The CDR3 DNA reads TGTGCCAGCAGCCCACTGGGACAGGGCGGTGAAAAACTGTTTTTT.

V and J are TRBV29-1 and TRBJ2-3; 12 bases map to TRBD1. This CDR3 contains 14 residues. V lost 3 bases and J lost 5; bases outside the gene matches: 3. Germline loops: CDR1 SQVTM, CDR2 ANQGSEA. Here the CDR3 DNA reads TGCAGCGTTGAGGGACAGGGGGCAGGAGATACGCAGTATTTT. It translates to CSVEGQGAGDTQYF.

V usage is TRBV5-1 and J usage is TRBJ2-1, with TRBD2 matching 9 bases. The CDR3 contains 15 residues. CDR1 and CDR2 (germline): SGHRS, YFSETQ. The trim removed 0 bases at V and 7 bases at J, leaving 5 bases unmatched. CDR3 residues: CASSLDSGSGNEQFF. As DNA, the CDR3 is TGCGCCAGCAGCTTGGATAGCGGGAGTGGGAATGAGCAGTTCTTC.

This clone was recorded only once. The chain combines TRBV7-3 with TRBJ2-3; 8 nucleotides agree with TRBD2. CDR1 SGHTA and CDR2 FQGTGA come from the germline V gene. Trimming cost V 6 bases and J 2 bases; bases outside gene matches: 7. This CDR3 is 15 amino acids long. CDR3 amino acids: CASSDRLAITDTQYF. CDR3 sequence (DNA): TGTGCCAGCAGTGATCGACTAGCGATCACAGATACGCAGTATTTT.

This clone was recorded once. V and J are TRBV29-1 and TRBJ2-3; maybe TRBD2 (7 bases). This CDR3 is 11 amino acids long. Germline-derived CDR1 and CDR2 are SQVTM and ANQGSEA. Between the trimmed V and J ends, which lost 6 bases and 6 bases, there was a span of 10 bases. CDR3 loop: CSVGGPDTQYF. As DNA, the CDR3 is TGCAGCGTGGGGGGGCCGGATACGCAGTATTTT.

This clone was found a few times. This sequence joins TRBV30 and TRBJ1-1, with 10 bases matching TRBD1. With 3 bases clipped from V and 1 base from J, the junction kept 2 bases outside the gene matches. Per the germline V gene, CDR1 is GTSNPN and CDR2 is SVGIG (reference sequence). The length of the CDR3 is 14 residues. CDR3 DNA: TGTGCCTGGAGGGGACAGGGGAGGAACACTGAAGCTTTCTTT. It is translated as CAWRGQGRNTEAFF.

This clone is a singleton in its sample. An end of the junction does not agree with germline; a read error may underlie this. The chain employs TRBV4-1 and TRBJ1-5; 8 bases match TRBD1. Germline V gene data show CDR1 as MGHRA and CDR2 as YSYEKL. The CDR3 length is 16 residues. CDR3 nucleotides: TGCGCCAGCAGCCAACAAACCGGGACAGGAAATCGGCCCCAGCATTTT. This gives the protein CASSQQTGTGNRPQHF.

The chain couples TRBV2 to TRBJ2-7; 9 bases are a match to TRBD1. The germline V gene has CDR1 SNHLY and CDR2 FYNNEI. The ends lost 6 bases at V and 3 bases at J; junction bases unmatched: 9. This CDR3 is built from 15 residues. CDR3 sequence reads: CASRMGQGYLYEQYF. CDR3 DNA: TGTGCCAGCAGAATGGGACAGGGCTATCTCTACGAGCAGTACTTC. Full variable domain (outside the CDR3, taken from reference TRBV2 and TRBJ2-7): EPEVTQTPSHQVTQMGQEVILRCVPISNHLYFYWYRQILGQKVEFLVSFYNNEISEKSEIFDDQFSVERPDGSNFTLKIRSTKLEDSAMYFCASRMGQGYLYEQYFGPGTRLTVT.

The rearrangement uses TRBV11-2 and TRBJ2-3, with TRBD1 as a possible D gene (5 bases). With 5 bases removed from V and 2 bases from J, the gap between germline ends came to 26 bases. CDR1 and CDR2 (germline): SGHAT, FQNNGV. The CDR3 covers 19 residues. In DNA form, the CDR3 reads TGTGCCAGCAGCCCCCGAGGTCGTTCCTTGAGGACAATCACAGATACGCAGTATTTT. The encoded protein is CASSPRGRSLRTITDTQYF. The full variable domain, its missing parts supplied by reference TRBV11-2 and TRBJ2-3, is EAGVAQSPRYKIIEKRQSVAFWCNPISGHATLYWYQQILGQGPKLLIQFQNNGVVDDSQLPKDRFSAERLKGVDSTLKIQPAKLEDSAVYLCASSPRGRSLRTITDTQYFGPGTRLTVL.

This clone has more than one count but fewer than ten. V usage is TRBV29-1 and J usage is TRBJ2-2; D uncertain. The CDR3 has 13 residues. The germline V gene has CDR1 SQVTM and CDR2 ANQGSEA. Trimming took off 4 bases at V and 5 bases at J, with 11 bases between the two ends. The CDR3 region is CSVGPGETGELFF. The CDR3 DNA follows: TGCAGCGTTGGTCCAGGTGAAACCGGGGAGCTGTTTTTT.

V gene TRBV10-2 combines with J gene TRBJ2-5; TRBD1 might be the D (6 bases). Germline loops: CDR1 WSHSY, CDR2 SAAADI. V was clipped by 3 bases and J by 5 bases, with 13 bases between them. CDR3 length equals 14 residues. CDR3 sequence: CASSEAGVIETQYF. The CDR3 region has the DNA TGCGCCAGCAGTGAAGCAGGGGTAATCGAGACCCAGTACTTC.

In its sample, this clone was seen once. V and J are TRBV28 and TRBJ2-5; D gene uncertain. Trimming cost V 5 bases and J 5 bases, with 6 bases left between them. This CDR3 comprises 11 residues. Germline V CDR1 and CDR2: MDHEN, SYDVKM. The CDR3 coding sequence is TGTGCCAGCAGTCCGGAGGAGACCCAGTACTTC. Protein: CASSPEETQYF.

This chain connects TRBV7-3 to TRBJ2-1; 8 bases match TRBD2. The CDR3 totals 15 residues. V shed 3 bases and J 5 bases; nucleotides not matched to a gene: 6. Germline CDR1 SGHTA, CDR2 FQGTGA. The CDR3, as DNA: TGTGCCAGCAGCTTCCCGGGACTAGGCCACAATGAGCAGTTCTTC. Protein product: CASSFPGLGHNEQFF.

The chain carries TRBV28 and TRBJ2-5, with 11 bases aligning to TRBD2. This CDR3 is 15 amino acids long. Germline V gene lookup returns CDR1 MDHEN and CDR2 SYDVKM. The junction had 15 bases not matched to a gene; V was cut back by 5 bases and J by 13 bases. CDR3 protein: CASSPTTSGDPAVYF. The CDR3 DNA sequence: TGTGCCAGCAGTCCAACGACTAGCGGGGACCCCGCGGTGTACTTC.

This chain connects TRBV2 to TRBJ1-5; D ambiguous. Trimming stripped 2 bases from V and 6 bases from J, with 11 bases between. Looked up from germline, CDR1 is SNHLY and CDR2 is FYNNEI. The length of the CDR3 is 14 residues. CDR3 protein: CASSEYGRVQPQHF. In DNA, the CDR3 is TGTGCCAGCAGTGAATATGGGAGGGTTCAGCCCCAGCATTTT. Complete variable domain (other parts from reference TRBV2 and TRBJ1-5): EPEVTQTPSHQVTQMGQEVILRCVPISNHLYFYWYRQILGQKVEFLVSFYNNEISEKSEIFDDQFSVERPDGSNFTLKIRSTKLEDSAMYFCASSEYGRVQPQHFGDGTRLSIL.

The chain employs TRBV5-1 and TRBJ1-1; possible D gene TRBD1, 6 bases. V was clipped by 0 bases and J by 4 bases, with 10 bases between them. This CDR3 region has 14 residues. Germline values: CDR1 SGHRS, CDR2 YFSETQ. DNA of the CDR3: TGCGCCAGCAGCTTGGTGGGGGCTGGCACTGAAGCTTTCTTT. Protein sequence: CASSLVGAGTEAFF.

J is TRBJ2-7 and V is TRBV6-1; 9 nucleotides agree with TRBD1. The CDR3 extends over 12 amino acids. The V segment lost 8 bases and the J segment 5 bases; nucleotides outside the gene matches: 4. Germline V lookup: CDR1 MNHNS, CDR2 SASEGT. The CDR3 sequence is CASARDRDEQYF. CDR3 bases: TGTGCCAGCGCCCGGGACAGGGACGAGCAGTACTTC.

The chain carries TRBV5-1 and TRBJ1-1, with D possibly matching TRBD1 (6 bases). The germline V and J ends were trimmed by 0 bases and 4 bases, with 10 bases remaining between them. CDR3 length: 14 amino acids. Germline V lookup: CDR1 SGHRS, CDR2 YFSETQ. This chain's CDR3 is CASSLDRDSTEAFF. As DNA, the CDR3 is TGCGCCAGCAGCTTGGACAGGGATAGCACTGAAGCTTTCTTT.

The chain couples TRBV4-1 to TRBJ2-6, with 15 bases that match TRBD2. Germline V gene data show CDR1 as MGHRA and CDR2 as YSYEKL. J was trimmed by 4 bases and V by 2 bases; bases with no gene match: 6. The CDR3 totals 19 residues. CDR3 sequence: CASSQLGTSGGLGANVLTF. The CDR3, as DNA: TGCGCCAGCAGCCAACTAGGGACTAGCGGGGGGCTCGGGGCCAACGTCCTGACTTTC.

This sequence joins TRBV7-3 and TRBJ2-3; 7 bases fit TRBD2. Losses at the gene ends were 1 base for V and 4 bases for J; bases not matched to a gene: 2. The CDR3 totals 14 residues. Germline CDR1 SGHTA, CDR2 FQGTGA. The CDR3 nucleotides read TGTGCCAGCAGCTTAAGACTAGCCGCAGATACGCAGTATTTT. Translated: CASSLRLAADTQYF.

This clone has only one observation. Here the CDR3 reads CVLNRGNTGELFF. In DNA form, the CDR3 reads TGTGTCCTCAATAGGGGGAACACCGGGGAGCTGTTTTTT. The chain combines TRBV7-9 with TRBJ2-2; D is perhaps TRBD1 (5 bases). Per germline, CDR1 SEHNR and CDR2 FQNEAQ (reference sequence). This CDR3 comprises 13 residues.

The chain has TRBV29-1 and TRBJ2-1; 7 nucleotides align to TRBD2. There are 10 residues in the CDR3. Germline CDR1 reads SQVTM; CDR2 reads ANQGSEA. Germline trimming cut 6 bases from V and 12 bases from J; bases unmatched to any gene: 5. The CDR3 DNA follows: TGCAGCGTCATAGCGGGTCTGCAGTTCTTC. Translating it yields CSVIAGLQFF.

V and J are TRBV9 and TRBJ2-5; TRBD2 agrees at 14 bases. There are 16 residues in the CDR3. The germline gives CDR1 SGDLS, CDR2 YYNGEE. With 4 bases clipped from V and 5 bases from J, the junction kept 7 bases outside the gene matches. This CDR3 reads CASSLGGLAGAETQYF. Here the CDR3 DNA reads TGTGCCAGCAGCTTAGGGGGACTAGCGGGAGCGGAGACCCAGTACTTC.

This rearrangement joins TRBV19 to TRBJ2-2; tentative D call: TRBD1 (6 bases). V lost 3 bases, J lost 4 bases, and 9 bases lay in between. Germline lookup yields CDR1 LNHDA and CDR2 SQIVND (reference sequence). The CDR3 is 14 residues long. CDR3 loop: CASSMTGATGELFF. CDR3 sequence (DNA): TGTGCCAGTAGTATGACAGGAGCCACCGGGGAGCTGTTTTTT.

This chain connects TRBV27 to TRBJ1-6; TRBD1 agrees at 7 bases. CDR3 length: 14 residues. The V segment lost 3 bases and the J segment 10 bases; nucleotides outside the gene matches: 6. Germline V gives CDR1 MNHEY, CDR2 SMNVEV (reference sequence). The CDR3 DNA reads TGTGCCAGCAGTTTTGGACAGGTTCAATCACCCCTCCACTTT. It translates to CASSFGQVQSPLHF.

J is TRBJ1-5 and V is TRBV4-3; D remains ambiguous. The CDR3 covers 16 residues. V lost 0 bases, J lost 0 bases, and 9 bases lay in between. Per the germline V gene, CDR1 is LGHNA and CDR2 is YSLEER. CDR3 DNA sequence: TGCGCCAGCAGCCAAGATTGGCAGAATAGCAATCAGCCCCAGCATTTT. Protein: CASSQDWQNSNQPQHF.

The V gene is TRBV10-3, the J gene TRBJ1-5, with 11 bases identical to TRBD1. This CDR3 has 21 residues. After removal of 5 bases from V and 0 bases from J, the junction contained 18 bases not matched to a gene. Germline CDR1 is ENHRY and CDR2 is SYGVKD. The CDR3 coding sequence is TGTGCCATCAGTCCGGGGACAGGGGGAGTTTTACCCAAGAATAGCAATCAGCCCCAGCATTTT. Protein: CAISPGTGGVLPKNSNQPQHF.

The chain employs TRBV5-4 and TRBJ1-1; TRBD1 agrees at 9 bases. V was pared by 1 base and J by 11 bases, with 3 bases of the junction left unmatched. Germline V gives CDR1 SGHNT, CDR2 YYREEE (reference sequence). The CDR3 extends over 12 amino acids. CDR3 region: CASSLLGTGAFF. The CDR3 DNA is TGTGCCAGCAGCTTGTTGGGGACAGGGGCTTTCTTT.

This clone was seen only a few times. J is TRBJ1-1 and V is TRBV14; perhaps TRBD1 as D (5 bases). V lost 3 bases and J lost 4, with 18 bases in between. Germline V gene sequence: CDR1 SGHDN, CDR2 FVKESK. The CDR3 is 16 residues long. CDR3 amino acids: CASSQGYRSLGTEAFF. CDR3 in DNA: TGTGCCAGCAGCCAGGGCTACAGGAGCCTCGGCACTGAAGCTTTCTTT.

V gene TRBV29-1 combines with J gene TRBJ1-2; 8 bases line up with TRBD1. Germline V gene sequence: CDR1 SQVTM, CDR2 ANQGSEA. With V trimmed by 5 bases and J by 6 bases, 5 bases remained unmatched. The CDR3 covers 12 residues. As DNA, the CDR3 is TGCAGCGTTACCGGACAGGGCCATGGCTACACCTTC. Translating it yields CSVTGQGHGYTF. Filled out from reference TRBV29-1 and TRBJ1-2, the complete variable domain reads SAVISQKPSRDICQRGTSLTIQCQVDSQVTMMFWYRQQPGQSLTLIATANQGSEATYESGFVIDKFPISRPNLTFSTLTVSNMSPEDSSIYLCSVTGQGHGYTFGSGTRLTVV.

The rearrangement uses TRBV5-1 and TRBJ2-1; 7 bases map to TRBD1. The CDR3 has 15 residues. V trimming: 4 bases; J trimming: 7 bases; junction bases outside the gene matches: 11. CDR1 is SGHRS and CDR2 is YFSETQ in the germline V gene. CDR3 coding DNA: TGCGCCAGCAGCAGTACCGGGACAGAAAATAATGAGCAGTTCTTC. This codes for CASSSTGTENNEQFF.

The chain has TRBV9 and TRBJ2-1; 15 nucleotides align to TRBD2. CDR1 and CDR2 (germline): SGDLS, YYNGEE. The CDR3 extends over 18 amino acids. Trimming at V came to 3 bases and at J to 8 bases, leaving 12 bases not matched to a gene. CDR3 protein: CASSAGLAGGLQGDEQFF. The CDR3 DNA reads TGTGCCAGCAGCGCGGGACTAGCGGGGGGCCTCCAGGGCGATGAGCAGTTCTTC.